One sample yielded the 6 T cell receptor beta chains listed below, sequenced in a study of cytomegalovirus exposure and HLA in healthy donors. Some clones are missing from TCRdb's copy, which holds only in-frame ones; the method was immunoSEQ multiplex PCR. The table lists 200,000 to 300,000 clones, approximately 86% of them singletons. Sequencing was performed on PBMCs. The origin of the receptors is a woman in her thirties in good health and CMV-seropositive.

V usage is TRBV19 and J usage is TRBJ2-2; 9 bases are a match to TRBD1. Germline trimming cut 5 bases from V and 7 bases from J; bases unmatched to any gene: 11. Germline V gene data show CDR1 as LNHDA and CDR2 as SQIVND (reference sequence). This CDR3 is built from 16 residues. The CDR3 region is CASSSTAGTGFGELFF. The CDR3 DNA follows: TGTGCCAGTAGTTCCACCGCCGGGACAGGGTTCGGGGAGCTGTTTTTT.

The V call is TRBV11-3, the J call TRBJ1-3; weak D call: TRBD1 (6 bases). V was shortened by 5 bases and J by 0 bases, with 11 bases between the two germline ends. Germline values: CDR1 SGHNT, CDR2 YENEEA. The CDR3 totals 15 residues. CDR3: CASSVTGPSGNTIYF. Here the CDR3 DNA reads TGTGCCAGCAGCGTAACAGGGCCCTCTGGAAACACCATATATTTT.

The chain has TRBV7-9 and TRBJ2-7; D gene ambiguous. The CDR3 has 12 amino acids. Germline V CDR1 and CDR2: SEHNR, FQNEAQ (reference sequence). The germline V and J ends were trimmed by 3 bases and 3 bases, with 6 bases remaining between them. DNA for the CDR3: TGTGCCAGCAGCTTCTACTACTACGAGCAGTACTTC. Translating it yields CASSFYYYEQYF.

This sequence joins TRBV28 and TRBJ2-1; 11 nucleotides line up with TRBD2. Trimming at V came to 2 bases and at J to 4 bases, leaving 7 bases not matched to a gene. CDR1 is MDHEN and CDR2 is SYDVKM in the germline V gene. The CDR3 covers 17 residues. Here the CDR3 DNA reads TGTGCCAGCAGTTTACCAGAAAGACTAGCGGGGTACAATGAGCAGTTCTTC. Translation gives CASSLPERLAGYNEQFF.

The V and J genes are TRBV1 and TRBJ2-7; the tabulated D call, TRBD2, remains unverified against the DNA. TRBV1 is recorded as a pseudogene. The CDR3 contains 16 residues. The CDR3 spells CTSRQGGRESSQEQYF. DNA for the CDR3: TGCACCAGCAGGCAAGGAGGACGGGAAAGTTCCCAAGAGCAGTACTTC.

This clone was observed a few times. Other DNA variants within this sample encode the same CDR3. In DNA, the CDR3 is TGTGCCAGCAGTTTATCCGGGGACTATGGCTACACCTTC. It encodes CASSLSGDYGYTF. V gene TRBV27 combines with J gene TRBJ1-2; D is ambiguous. This CDR3 contains 13 residues. Germline V gene lookup returns CDR1 MNHEY and CDR2 SMNVEV (reference sequence). The V end lost 0 bases, the J end lost 3 bases, and 5 bases lay between the germline ends.